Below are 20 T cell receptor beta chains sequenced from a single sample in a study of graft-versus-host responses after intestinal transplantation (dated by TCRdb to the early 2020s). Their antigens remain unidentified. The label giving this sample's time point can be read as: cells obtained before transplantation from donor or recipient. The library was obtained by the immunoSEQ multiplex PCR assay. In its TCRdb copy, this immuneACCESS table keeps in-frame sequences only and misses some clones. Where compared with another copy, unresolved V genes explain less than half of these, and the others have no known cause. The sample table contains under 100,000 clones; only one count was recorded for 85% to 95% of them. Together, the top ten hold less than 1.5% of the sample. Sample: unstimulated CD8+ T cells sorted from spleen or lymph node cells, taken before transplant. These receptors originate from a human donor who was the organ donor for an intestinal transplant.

CDR3 DNA: TGTGCCAGCAGCTTGACTAGCGGGGGAACTCAGTACTTC. It encodes CASSLTSGGTQYF. The V and J genes are TRBV11-2 and TRBJ2-4; 12 bases line up with TRBD2. The length of the CDR3 is 13 residues. Germline CDR1 is SGHAT and CDR2 is FQNNGV. The V gene end was trimmed by 3 bases and the J gene end by 12 bases; junction bases not matched to a gene: 3.

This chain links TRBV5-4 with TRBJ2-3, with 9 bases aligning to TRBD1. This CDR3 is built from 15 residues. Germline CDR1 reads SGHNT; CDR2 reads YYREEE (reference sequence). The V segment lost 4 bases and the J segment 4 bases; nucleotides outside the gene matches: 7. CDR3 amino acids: CASSPGTGPADTQYF. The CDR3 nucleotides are TGTGCCAGCAGCCCCGGGACAGGGCCCGCAGATACGCAGTATTTT.

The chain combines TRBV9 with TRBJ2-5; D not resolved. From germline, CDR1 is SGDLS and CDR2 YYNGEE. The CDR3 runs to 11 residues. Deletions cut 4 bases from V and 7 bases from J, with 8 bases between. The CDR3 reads CASSSSGTQYF. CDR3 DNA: TGTGCCAGCAGCTCATCCGGGACCCAGTACTTC.

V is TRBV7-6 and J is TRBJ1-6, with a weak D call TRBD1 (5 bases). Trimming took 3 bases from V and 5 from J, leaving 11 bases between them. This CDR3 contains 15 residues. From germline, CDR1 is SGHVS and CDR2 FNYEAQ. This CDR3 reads CASSFLRGNNSPLHF. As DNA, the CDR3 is TGTGCCAGCAGCTTTCTTCGGGGGAATAATTCACCCCTCCACTTT. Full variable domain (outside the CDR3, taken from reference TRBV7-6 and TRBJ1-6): GAGVSQSPRYKVTKRGQDVALRCDPISGHVSLYWYRQALGQGPEFLTYFNYEAQQDKSGLPNDRFSAERPEGSISTLTIQRTEQRDSAMYRCASSFLRGNNSPLHFGNGTRLTVT.

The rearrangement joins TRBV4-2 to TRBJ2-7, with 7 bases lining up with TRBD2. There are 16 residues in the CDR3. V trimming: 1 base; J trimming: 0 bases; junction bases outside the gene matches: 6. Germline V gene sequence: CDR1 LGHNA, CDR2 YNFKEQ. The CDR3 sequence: CASSQGAGEPSYEQYF. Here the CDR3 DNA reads TGTGCCAGCAGCCAAGGGGCGGGGGAACCCTCCTACGAGCAGTACTTC.

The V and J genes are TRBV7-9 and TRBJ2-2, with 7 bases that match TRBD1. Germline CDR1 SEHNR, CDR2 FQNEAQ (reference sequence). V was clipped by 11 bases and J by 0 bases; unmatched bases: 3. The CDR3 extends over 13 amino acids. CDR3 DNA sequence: TGTGCCGCCGACAGGGCGAACACCGGGGAGCTGTTTTTT. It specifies CAADRANTGELFF.

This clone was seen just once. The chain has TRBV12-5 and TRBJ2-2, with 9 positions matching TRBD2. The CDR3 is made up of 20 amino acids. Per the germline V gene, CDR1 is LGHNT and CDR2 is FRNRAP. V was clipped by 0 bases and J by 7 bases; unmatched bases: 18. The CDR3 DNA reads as TGTGCTAGTGGTTTGGTCCCGACGGGTTATGGCGGGAGGGCCCGCGGGGAGCTGTTTTTT. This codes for CASGLVPTGYGGRARGELFF.

The CDR3 sequence: CASTLTGVEAFF. The DNA of the CDR3 is TGTGCCAGCACTCTAACGGGGGTTGAAGCTTTCTTT. This chain joins TRBV7-9 and TRBJ1-1; weak D call: TRBD1 (5 bases). Trimming took off 7 bases at V and 7 bases at J, with 13 bases between the two ends. The CDR3 is 12 residues long. Looked up from germline, CDR1 is SEHNR and CDR2 is FQNEAQ (reference sequence).

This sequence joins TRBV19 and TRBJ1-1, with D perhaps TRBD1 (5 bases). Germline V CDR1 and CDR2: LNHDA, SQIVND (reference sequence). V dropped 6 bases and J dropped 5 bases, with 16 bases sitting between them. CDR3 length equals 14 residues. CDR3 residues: CASSPGSGGTEAFF. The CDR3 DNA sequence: TGTGCCAGTAGCCCTGGGAGCGGGGGTACTGAAGCTTTCTTT.

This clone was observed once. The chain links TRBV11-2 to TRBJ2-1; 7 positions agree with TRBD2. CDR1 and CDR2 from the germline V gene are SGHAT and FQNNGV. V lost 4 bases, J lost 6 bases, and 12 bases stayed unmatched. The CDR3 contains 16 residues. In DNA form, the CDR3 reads TGTGCCAGCAGCTCCGGTTACGTTCCGGGGGGCAATGAGCAGTTCTTC. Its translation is CASSSGYVPGGNEQFF.

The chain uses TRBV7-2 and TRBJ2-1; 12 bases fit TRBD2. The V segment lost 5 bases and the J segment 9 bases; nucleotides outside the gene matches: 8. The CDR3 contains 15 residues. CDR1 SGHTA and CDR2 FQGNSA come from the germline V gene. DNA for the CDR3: TGTGCCAGCAGCCCCCTAGCGGGGGGGGCCCCTGAGCAGTTCTTC. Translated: CASSPLAGGAPEQFF. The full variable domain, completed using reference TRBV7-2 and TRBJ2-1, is GAGVSQSPSNKVTEKGKDVELRCDPISGHTALYWYRQSLGQGLEFLIYFQGNSAPDKSGLPSDRFSAERTGGSVSTLTIQRTQQEDSAVYLCASSPLAGGAPEQFFGPGTRLTVL.

The CDR3 DNA reads as TGTGCCAGCACCGGATTCGGGGGGCTCGGGGCCAACGTCCTGACTTTC. The encoded protein is CASTGFGGLGANVLTF. V usage is TRBV7-8 and J usage is TRBJ2-6, with TRBD2 as a possible D gene (7 bases). Germline CDR1 is SGHVS and CDR2 is FQNEAQ. V was clipped by 7 bases and J by 4 bases, with 17 bases between them. The CDR3 is 16 residues long.

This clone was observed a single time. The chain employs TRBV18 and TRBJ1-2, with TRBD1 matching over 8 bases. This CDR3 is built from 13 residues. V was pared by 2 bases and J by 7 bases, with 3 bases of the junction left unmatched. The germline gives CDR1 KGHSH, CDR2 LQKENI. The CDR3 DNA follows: TGTGCCAGCTCACCAAGGACAGGGCGTGGCTACACCTTC. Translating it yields CASSPRTGRGYTF.

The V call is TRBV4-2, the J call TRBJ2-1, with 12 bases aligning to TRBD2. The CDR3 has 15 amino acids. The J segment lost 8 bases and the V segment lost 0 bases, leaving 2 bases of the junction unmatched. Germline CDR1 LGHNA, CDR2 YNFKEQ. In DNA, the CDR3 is TGTGCCAGCAGCCAAGAACTAGCGGGAGGAGATGAGCAGTTCTTC. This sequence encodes CASSQELAGGDEQFF.

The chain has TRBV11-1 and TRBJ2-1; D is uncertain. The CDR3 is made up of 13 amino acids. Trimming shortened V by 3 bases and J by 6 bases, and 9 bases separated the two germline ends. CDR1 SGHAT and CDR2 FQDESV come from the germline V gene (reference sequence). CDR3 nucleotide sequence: TGTGCCAGCAGCTTCGAGATCACCAATGAGCAGTTCTTC. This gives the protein CASSFEITNEQFF.

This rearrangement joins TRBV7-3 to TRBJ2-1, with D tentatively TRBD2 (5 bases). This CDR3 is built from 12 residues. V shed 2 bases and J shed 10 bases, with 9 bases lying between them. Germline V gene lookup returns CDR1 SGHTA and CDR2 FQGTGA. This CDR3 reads CASSLVRGEQFF. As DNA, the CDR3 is TGTGCCAGCAGCTTAGTCCGGGGAGAGCAGTTCTTC.

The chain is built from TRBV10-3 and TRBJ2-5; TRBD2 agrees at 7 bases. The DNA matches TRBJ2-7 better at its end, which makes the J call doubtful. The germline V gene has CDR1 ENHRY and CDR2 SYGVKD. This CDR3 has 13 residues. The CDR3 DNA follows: TGTGCCATCGCTGAGCGGGGAGCCTACGAGCAGTACTTC. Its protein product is CAIAERGAYEQYF.

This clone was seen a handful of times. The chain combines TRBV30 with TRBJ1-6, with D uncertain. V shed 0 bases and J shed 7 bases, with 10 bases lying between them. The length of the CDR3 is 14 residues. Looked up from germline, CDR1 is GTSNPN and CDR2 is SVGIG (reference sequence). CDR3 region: CAWSVVSGNSPLHF. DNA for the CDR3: TGTGCCTGGAGTGTTGTCAGCGGGAATTCACCCCTCCACTTT.

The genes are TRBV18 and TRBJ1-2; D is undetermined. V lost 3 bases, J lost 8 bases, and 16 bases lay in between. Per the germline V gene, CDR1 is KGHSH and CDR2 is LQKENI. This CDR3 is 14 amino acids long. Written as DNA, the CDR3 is TGTGCCAGCTCACCTTACAATGGAGCCGGCGGCTACACCTTC. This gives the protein CASSPYNGAGGYTF.

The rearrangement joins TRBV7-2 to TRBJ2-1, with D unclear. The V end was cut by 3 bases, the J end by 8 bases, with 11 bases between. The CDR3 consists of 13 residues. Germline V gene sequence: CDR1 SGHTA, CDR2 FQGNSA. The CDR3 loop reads CASSFGVEDEQFF. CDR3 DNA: TGTGCCAGCAGCTTTGGAGTCGAGGATGAGCAGTTCTTC.